This T cell receptor (beta chain) was retrieved from a study of blood T cell repertoires in COVID-19. Background on the study: The samples span acute and convalescent COVID-19 from the United States, Italy and Spain. The cDNA or gDNA used as material had been derived from T cells, B-cell-depleted T cells, or PBMCs.

In the authors' workflow: For nucleated cells, counts were estimated from reference gene primer amplification. TCRdb's copy holds only in-frame clones and misses some; the assay was immunoSEQ multiplex PCR. V and J calls and clone size are copied from that table; D and trimming were computed from the DNA. Counted here are under 90,000 clones, around 85% occurring once; the ten biggest clones make up more than 15%. This clone was seen once. V was shortened by 1 base and J by 1 base, with 6 bases between the two germline ends. The CDR3 contains 14 residues. CDR1 and CDR2 (germline): SGHRS, YFSETQ. The source is a woman of 80 years or more with active or convalescent COVID-19. The sample comprised peripheral blood. The chain has TRBV5-1 and TRBJ2-1; unclear D gene. CDR3 in DNA: TGCGCCAGCAGCTTGCCAGGTTCCTACAATGAGCAGTTCTTC. Amino acids: CASSLPGSYNEQFF.